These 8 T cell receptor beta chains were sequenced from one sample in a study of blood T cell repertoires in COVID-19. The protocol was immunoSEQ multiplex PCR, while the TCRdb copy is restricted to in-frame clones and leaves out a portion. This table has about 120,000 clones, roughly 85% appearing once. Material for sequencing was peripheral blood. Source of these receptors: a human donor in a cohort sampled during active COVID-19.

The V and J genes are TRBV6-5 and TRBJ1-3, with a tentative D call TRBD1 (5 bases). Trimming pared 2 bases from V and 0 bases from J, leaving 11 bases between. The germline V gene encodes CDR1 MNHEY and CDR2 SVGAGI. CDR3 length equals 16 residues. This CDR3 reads CASSYRGLSSGNTIYF. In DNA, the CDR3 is TGTGCCAGCAGTTACCGGGGGTTAAGCTCTGGAAACACCATATATTTT.

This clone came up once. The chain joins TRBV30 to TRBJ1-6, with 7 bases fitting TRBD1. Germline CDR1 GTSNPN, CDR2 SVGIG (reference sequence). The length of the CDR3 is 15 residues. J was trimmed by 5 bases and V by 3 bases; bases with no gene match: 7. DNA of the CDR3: TGTGCCTGGAGGTCCACCGACAGGGATAATTCACCCCTCCACTTT. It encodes CAWRSTDRDNSPLHF. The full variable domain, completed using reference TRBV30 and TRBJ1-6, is SQTIHQWPATLVQPVGSPLSLECTVEGTSNPNLYWYRQAAGRGLQLLFYSVGIGQISSEVPQNLSASRPQDRQFILSSKKLLLSDSGFYLCAWRSTDRDNSPLHFGNGTRLTVT.

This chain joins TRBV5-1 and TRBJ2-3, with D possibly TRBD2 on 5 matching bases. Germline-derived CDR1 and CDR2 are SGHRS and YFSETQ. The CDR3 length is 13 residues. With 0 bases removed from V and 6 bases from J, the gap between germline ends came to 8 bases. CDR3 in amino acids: CASSLEVADTQYF. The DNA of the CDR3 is TGCGCCAGCAGCTTGGAGGTAGCGGATACGCAGTATTTT.

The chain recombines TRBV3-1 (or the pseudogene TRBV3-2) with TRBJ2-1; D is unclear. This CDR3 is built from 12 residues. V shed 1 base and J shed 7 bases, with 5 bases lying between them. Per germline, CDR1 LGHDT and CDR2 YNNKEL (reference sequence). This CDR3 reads CASSQVQNEQFF. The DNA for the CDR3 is TGTGCCAGCAGCCAAGTTCAGAATGAGCAGTTCTTC.

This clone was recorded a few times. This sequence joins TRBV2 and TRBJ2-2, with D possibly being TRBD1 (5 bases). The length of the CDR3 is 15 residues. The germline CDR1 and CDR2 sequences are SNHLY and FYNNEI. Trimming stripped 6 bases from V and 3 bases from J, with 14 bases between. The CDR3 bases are TGTGCCAGCAGGGAGACAGCTCGGGACACCGGGGAGCTGTTTTTT. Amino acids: CASRETARDTGELFF.

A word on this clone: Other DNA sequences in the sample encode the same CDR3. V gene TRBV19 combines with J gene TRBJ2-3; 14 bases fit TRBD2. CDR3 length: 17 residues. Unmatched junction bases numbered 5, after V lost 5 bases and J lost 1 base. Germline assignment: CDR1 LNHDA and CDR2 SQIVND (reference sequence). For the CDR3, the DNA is TGTGCCAGTAGTCCGGGACTAGCGGGAGTGGGCACAGATACGCAGTATTTT. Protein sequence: CASSPGLAGVGTDTQYF.

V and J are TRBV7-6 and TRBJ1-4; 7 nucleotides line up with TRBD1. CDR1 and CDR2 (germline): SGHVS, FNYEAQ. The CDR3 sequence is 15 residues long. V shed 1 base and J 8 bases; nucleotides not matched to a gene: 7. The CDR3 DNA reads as TGTGCCAGCAGCTTAGGAGGGGGCCAGGAGGAAAAACTGTTTTTT. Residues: CASSLGGGQEEKLFF.

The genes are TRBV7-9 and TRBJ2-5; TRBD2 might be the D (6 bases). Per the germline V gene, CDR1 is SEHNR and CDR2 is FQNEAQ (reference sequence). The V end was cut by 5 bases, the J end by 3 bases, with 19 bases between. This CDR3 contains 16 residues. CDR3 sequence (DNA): TGTGCCAGCAGCCCCTCTGGGACTGGGGGGAAAGAGACCCAGTACTTC. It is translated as CASSPSGTGGKETQYF.